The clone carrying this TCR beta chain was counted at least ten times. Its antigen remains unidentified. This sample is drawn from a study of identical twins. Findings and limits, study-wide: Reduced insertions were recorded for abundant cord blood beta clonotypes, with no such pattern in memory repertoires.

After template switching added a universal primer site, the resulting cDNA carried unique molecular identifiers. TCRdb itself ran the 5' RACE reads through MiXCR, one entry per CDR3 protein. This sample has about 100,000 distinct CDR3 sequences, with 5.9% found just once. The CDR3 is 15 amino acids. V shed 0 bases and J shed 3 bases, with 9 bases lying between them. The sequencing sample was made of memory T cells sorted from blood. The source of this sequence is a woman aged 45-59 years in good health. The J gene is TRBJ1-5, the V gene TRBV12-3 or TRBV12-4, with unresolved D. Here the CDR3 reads CASSLAMGNNQPQHF. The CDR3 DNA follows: TGTGCCAGCAGTTTAGCGATGGGGAACAATCAGCCCCAGCATTTT.